Below, 10 T cell receptor beta chains from the same sample are listed, as sequenced in a study of blood T cell repertoires in COVID-19. Clones were sequenced by immunoSEQ multiplex PCR, and TCRdb holds only the in-frame ones, with some missing. The repertoire consists of some 150,000 clones, with 80% to 90% occurring once and the leading ten covering less than 0.95%. Sequenced: peripheral blood. These receptor sequences come from a woman in her fifties or sixties with acute or convalescent COVID-19.

The chain uses TRBV7-6 and TRBJ2-3; D possibly corresponds to TRBD2 (5 bases). The germline V gene has CDR1 SGHVS and CDR2 FNYEAQ. V was trimmed by 5 bases and J by 4 bases, leaving 10 bases between them. The CDR3 is 13 amino acids. The CDR3 spells CASSPRTADTQYF. CDR3 coding DNA: TGTGCCAGCAGCCCACGGACTGCAGATACGCAGTATTTT.

This sequence joins TRBV23-1 and TRBJ2-3; D is possibly TRBD1 (6 bases). TRBV23-1 is placed among ORFs of uncertain function. With 2 bases removed from V and 3 bases from J, the gap between germline ends came to 9 bases. The CDR3 is 14 amino acids. The CDR3 coding sequence is TGCGCCAGCAGTCAACCCGACAGGACAGATACGCAGTATTTT. This sequence encodes CASSQPDRTDTQYF.

This clone was seen a single time. The chain links TRBV18 to TRBJ2-1; TRBD2 agrees at 8 bases. The CDR3 runs to 16 residues. Germline-derived CDR1 and CDR2 are KGHSH and LQKENI. Trimming at V came to 7 bases and at J to 6 bases, leaving 14 bases not matched to a gene. The DNA for the CDR3 is TGTGCCAGCTGTACGACTTCCAGCGGGAGTTTCAATGAGCAGTTCTTC. As protein: CASCTTSSGSFNEQFF.

The CDR3 reads CASSSSGTQNYGYTF. The CDR3 bases are TGTGCCAGCAGTTCATCCGGGACACAGAACTATGGCTACACCTTC. The chain links TRBV6-5 to TRBJ1-2; perhaps TRBD1 as D (6 bases). From germline, CDR1 is MNHEY and CDR2 SVGAGI. The CDR3 covers 15 residues. The V end was cut by 4 bases, the J end by 2 bases, with 14 bases between.

Only a few counts were recorded for this clone. The chain recombines TRBV5-1 with TRBJ2-6, with a weak D call TRBD2 (5 bases). This CDR3 has 17 residues. The germline V gene has CDR1 SGHRS and CDR2 YFSETQ. Trimming took 4 bases from V and 3 from J, leaving 17 bases between them. In nucleotides, the CDR3 is TGCGCCAGCAGCGTTGACGGGGTAAAACGTGGGGCCAACGTCCTGACTTTC. Its protein product is CASSVDGVKRGANVLTF.

The chain links TRBV13 to TRBJ1-1; unclear D gene. V dropped 4 bases and J dropped 7 bases, with 13 bases sitting between them. The CDR3 is 13 residues long. Germline CDR1 reads PRHDT; CDR2 reads FYEKMQ (reference sequence). The CDR3 loop is CASSSRHTNEAFF. In DNA form, the CDR3 reads TGTGCCAGCAGCTCACGCCACACAAATGAAGCTTTCTTT.

V and J are TRBV2 and TRBJ1-6; 7 bases agree with TRBD1. CDR3 length: 15 residues. Germline V gene lookup returns CDR1 SNHLY and CDR2 FYNNEI. Trimming at V came to 5 bases and at J to 7 bases, leaving 8 bases not matched to a gene. The CDR3 reads CASSKQGRTNSPLHF. DNA for the CDR3: TGTGCCAGCAGTAAACAGGGGAGGACAAATTCACCCCTCCACTTT. Complete variable domain (other parts from reference TRBV2 and TRBJ1-6): EPEVTQTPSHQVTQMGQEVILRCVPISNHLYFYWYRQILGQKVEFLVSFYNNEISEKSEIFDDQFSVERPDGSNFTLKIRSTKLEDSAMYFCASSKQGRTNSPLHFGNGTRLTVT.

The CDR3 sequence is CASGLVSWRGAINEKLFF. DNA for the CDR3: TGTGCTAGTGGTTTGGTAAGTTGGAGGGGCGCAATTAATGAAAAACTGTTTTTT. The chain couples TRBV12-5 to TRBJ1-4; tentatively, D is TRBD1 (5 bases). V dropped 0 bases and J dropped 4 bases, with 18 bases sitting between them. CDR3 size: 18 residues. CDR1 and CDR2 (germline): LGHNT, FRNRAP.

The CDR3 region is CASSQTRETEAFF. DNA of the CDR3: TGTGCCAGCAGCCAGACTCGGGAAACTGAAGCTTTCTTT. V and J are TRBV27 and TRBJ1-1; D is ambiguous. The germline CDR1 and CDR2 sequences are MNHEY and SMNVEV (reference sequence). The CDR3 loop spans 13 amino acids. The V end lost 6 bases, the J end lost 5 bases, and 13 bases lay between the germline ends.

The CDR3 DNA sequence: TGCAGCGTTGAAGTGTCAGGGGTTAACGGGGAGCTGTTTTTT. Protein product: CSVEVSGVNGELFF. The genes are TRBV29-1 and TRBJ2-2; D is perhaps TRBD1 (6 bases). Trimming stripped 1 base from V and 7 bases from J, with 13 bases between. The CDR3 runs to 14 residues. Germline CDR1 reads SQVTM; CDR2 reads ANQGSEA.